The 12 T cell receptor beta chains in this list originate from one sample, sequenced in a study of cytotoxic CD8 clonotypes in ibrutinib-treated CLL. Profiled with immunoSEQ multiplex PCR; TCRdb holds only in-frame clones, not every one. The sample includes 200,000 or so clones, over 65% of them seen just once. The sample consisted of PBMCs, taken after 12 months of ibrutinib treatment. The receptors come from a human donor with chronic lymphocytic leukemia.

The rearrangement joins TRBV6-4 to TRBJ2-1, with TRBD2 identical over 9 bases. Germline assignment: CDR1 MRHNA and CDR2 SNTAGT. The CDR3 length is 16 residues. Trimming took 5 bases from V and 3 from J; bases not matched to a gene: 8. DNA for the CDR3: TGTGCCAGCAGTCTTTTAGCGGGAGCTAACTACAATGAGCAGTTCTTC. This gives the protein CASSLLAGANYNEQFF.

For the CDR3, the DNA is TGTGCCAGCTCAAGGGATACCGGGGTTGGGAATTCACCCCTCCACTTT. Its protein is CASSRDTGVGNSPLHF. The chain couples TRBV18 to TRBJ1-6; D uncertain. This CDR3 contains 16 residues. V was shortened by 5 bases and J by 7 bases, with 18 bases between the two germline ends. Germline assignment: CDR1 KGHSH and CDR2 LQKENI.

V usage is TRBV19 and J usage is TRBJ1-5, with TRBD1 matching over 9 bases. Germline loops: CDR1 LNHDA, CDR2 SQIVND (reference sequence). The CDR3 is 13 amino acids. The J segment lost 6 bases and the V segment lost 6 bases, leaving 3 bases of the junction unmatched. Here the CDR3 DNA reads TGTGCCAGTAGGGACAGGGGCGGTCAGCCCCAGCATTTT. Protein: CASRDRGGQPQHF.

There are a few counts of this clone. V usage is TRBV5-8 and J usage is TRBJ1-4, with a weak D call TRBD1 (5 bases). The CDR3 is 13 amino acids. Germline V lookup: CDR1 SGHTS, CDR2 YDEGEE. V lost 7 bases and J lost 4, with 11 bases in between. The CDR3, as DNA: TGTGCCAGCTCGCGACAGCTTAATGAAAAACTGTTTTTT. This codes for CASSRQLNEKLFF. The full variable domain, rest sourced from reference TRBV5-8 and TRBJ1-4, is EAGVTQSPTHLIKTRGQQATLRCSPISGHTSVYWYQQALGLGLQFLLWYDEGEERNRGNFPPRFSGRQFPNYSSELNVNALELEDSALYLCASSRQLNEKLFFGSGTQLSVL.

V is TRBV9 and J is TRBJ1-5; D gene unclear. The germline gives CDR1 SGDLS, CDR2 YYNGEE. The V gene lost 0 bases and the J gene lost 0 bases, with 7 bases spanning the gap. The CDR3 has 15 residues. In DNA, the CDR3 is TGTGCCAGCAGCGTAGATGGGATTAGCAATCAGCCCCAGCATTTT. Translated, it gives CASSVDGISNQPQHF.

The CDR3, as DNA: TGTGCCAGCAGCCAAGAGTGGGAGCGGCAAGAGACCCAGTACTTC. Translated, it gives CASSQEWERQETQYF. This chain connects TRBV4-2 to TRBJ2-5; a weak D match, TRBD2 (5 bases). The germline CDR1 and CDR2 sequences are LGHNA and YNFKEQ. This CDR3 has 15 amino acids. V shed 0 bases and J shed 2 bases, with 10 bases lying between them.

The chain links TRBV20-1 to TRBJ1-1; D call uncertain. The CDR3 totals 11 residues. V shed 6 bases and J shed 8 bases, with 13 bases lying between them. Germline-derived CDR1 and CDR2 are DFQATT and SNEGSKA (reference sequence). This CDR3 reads CSAYTLGEAFF. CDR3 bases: TGCAGTGCCTACACACTGGGGGAAGCTTTCTTT.

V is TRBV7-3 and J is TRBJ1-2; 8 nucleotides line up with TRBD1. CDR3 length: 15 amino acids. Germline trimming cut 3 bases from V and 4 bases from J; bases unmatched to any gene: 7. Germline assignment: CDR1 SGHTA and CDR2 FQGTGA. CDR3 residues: CASSFRAGGSYGYTF. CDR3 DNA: TGTGCCAGCAGCTTTCGGGCAGGGGGCAGCTATGGCTACACCTTC.

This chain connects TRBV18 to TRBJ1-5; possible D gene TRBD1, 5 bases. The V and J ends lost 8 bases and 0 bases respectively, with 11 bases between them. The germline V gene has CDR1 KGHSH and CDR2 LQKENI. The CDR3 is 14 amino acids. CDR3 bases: TGTGCCAGCCAGGACACCAATAGCAATCAGCCCCAGCATTTT. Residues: CASQDTNSNQPQHF. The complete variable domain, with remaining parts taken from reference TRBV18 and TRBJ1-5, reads NAGVMQNPRHLVRRRGQEARLRCSPMKGHSHVYWYRQLPEEGLKFMVYLQKENIIDESGMPKERFSAEFPKEGPSILRIQQVVRGDSAAYFCASQDTNSNQPQHFGDGTRLSIL.

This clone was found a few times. The CDR3 region has the DNA TGTGCCAGCAGCTTGGGACAGGCGCAGTATTTT. It yields the protein CASSLGQAQYF. The rearrangement uses TRBV7-2 and TRBJ2-3; 8 bases map to TRBD1. This CDR3 contains 11 residues. Losses at the gene ends were 3 bases for V and 10 bases for J; bases not matched to a gene: 0. Germline values: CDR1 SGHTA, CDR2 FQGNSA. Filled out from reference TRBV7-2 and TRBJ2-3, the complete variable domain reads GAGVSQSPSNKVTEKGKDVELRCDPISGHTALYWYRQSLGQGLEFLIYFQGNSAPDKSGLPSDRFSAERTGGSVSTLTIQRTQQEDSAVYLCASSLGQAQYFGPGTRLTVL.

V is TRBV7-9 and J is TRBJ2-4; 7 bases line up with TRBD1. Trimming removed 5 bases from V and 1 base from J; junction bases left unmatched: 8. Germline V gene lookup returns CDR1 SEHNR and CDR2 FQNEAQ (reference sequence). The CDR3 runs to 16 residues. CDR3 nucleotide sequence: TGTGCCAGCAGCAAAGGGACAGCTGTGGCCAAAAACATTCAGTACTTC. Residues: CASSKGTAVAKNIQYF.

The CDR3 nucleotides read TGTGCCAGCAGCGTAGTCGGCAGCGCTAACAATGAGCAGTTCTTC. The encoded protein is CASSVVGSANNEQFF. The chain is built from TRBV9 and TRBJ2-1, with D unresolved. Trimming took 0 bases from V and 5 from J, leaving 12 bases between them. The CDR3 consists of 15 residues. Germline V gene lookup returns CDR1 SGDLS and CDR2 YYNGEE. The complete variable domain, with remaining parts taken from reference TRBV9 and TRBJ2-1, reads DSGVTQTPKHLITATGQRVTLRCSPRSGDLSVYWYQQSLDQGLQFLIQYYNGEERAKGNILERFSAQQFPDLHSELNLSSLELGDSALYFCASSVVGSANNEQFFGPGTRLTVL.